This T cell receptor (beta chain) was sequenced in a study of cytomegalovirus exposure and HLA in healthy donors. This clone was found once. CDR1 is MNHEY, CDR2 SMNVEV, per germline (reference sequence). This CDR3 region has 18 residues. The J segment lost 5 bases and the V segment lost 5 bases, leaving 18 bases of the junction unmatched. A multiplex PCR was run with 60 Vbeta primers and 13 Jbeta primers. Measured with immunoSEQ multiplex PCR; TCRdb has only the in-frame clones, and not every one. This sample has about 180,000 clones, with approximately 80% found just once. Sequenced input: PBMCs. The chain links TRBV27 to TRBJ1-2; 9 bases fit TRBD1. The source of this sequence is a woman under 30 in good health and CMV-seropositive. The CDR3, as DNA: TGTGCCAGCAGTCTCTATGCAGCTCCGGGACAGGGTTATTATGGCTACACCTTC. Translating it yields CASSLYAAPGQGYYGYTF.